The clone carrying this T cell receptor beta chain was counted a few times. Its antigen is undetermined. This entry comes from a study of T-cell memory formation after mild COVID-19. Germline V gene sequence: CDR1 SGHDN, CDR2 FVKESK. The V end was cut by 1 base, the J end by 2 bases, with 12 bases between. The CDR3 totals 15 residues. Overall study results and limits: Clones contracting across day 15 to 85 had a balanced CD4/CD8 profile; later expanding clones leaned CD4+.

TCRdb ran MiXCR on the 5' RACE reads and lists one entry per CDR3 protein. The data contain 200,000 to 250,000 distinct CDR3 sequences, 25% to 35% of them singletons. V is TRBV14 and J is TRBJ2-7; possible D gene TRBD2, 5 bases. This receptor was obtained from an adult woman who had mild COVID-19 (a few samples of this study predate the infection). Cell type and time point are not known. Material for sequencing was PBMCs or a T cell subset sorted from them (not recorded which). The CDR3 sequence: CASSQGGGRAYEQYF. The CDR3 DNA reads TGTGCCAGCAGCCAAGGAGGTGGGCGGGCCTACGAGCAGTACTTC.